A single sample is the source of the 20 T cell receptor beta chains below, sequenced in a study of Ad26.COV2.S vaccination and SARS-CoV-2 variants. Treatment meaning: some 19 received Ad26.COV2.S at low or high dose, single or two shots; about 5 received placebo; per-sample allocation not given. Day 63 following the first vaccine or placebo injection was when the samples were taken. TCRdb's copy holds only in-frame clones and misses some; the assay was immunoSEQ multiplex PCR. The sample has 300,000 to 400,000 clones; 85% are singletons. This specimen consisted of peripheral blood, obtained in a trial of Ad26.COV2.S vaccine versus placebo. The receptor set was obtained from a person between 18 and 65 years old who received the Ad26.COV2.S COVID-19 vaccine or a placebo.

Here the CDR3 reads CASSATSGAYNEQFF. In DNA form, the CDR3 reads TGCGCCAGCAGCGCCACTAGCGGGGCCTACAATGAGCAGTTCTTC. The gene calls are TRBV5-1 and TRBJ2-1, with 10 bases aligning to TRBD2. Germline trimming cut 4 bases from V and 2 bases from J; bases unmatched to any gene: 3. The CDR3 is made up of 15 amino acids. Per germline, CDR1 SGHRS and CDR2 YFSETQ.

This clone is a singleton in its sample. The chain is built from TRBV19 and TRBJ1-1, with TRBD1 as a possible D gene (6 bases). CDR3 length: 16 residues. V shed 5 bases and J shed 5 bases, with 21 bases lying between them. Per germline, CDR1 LNHDA and CDR2 SQIVND (reference sequence). The CDR3, as DNA: TGTGCCAGTAGTCCCCCGGGGGGGGCGGGATGGACTGAAGCTTTCTTT. Amino acid sequence: CASSPPGGAGWTEAFF.

V is TRBV19 and J is TRBJ1-4; 7 bases are shared with TRBD1. The CDR3 is 15 amino acids. V lost 6 bases and J lost 8; bases outside the gene matches: 12. Germline-derived CDR1 and CDR2 are LNHDA and SQIVND (reference sequence). The DNA for the CDR3 is TGTGCCAGTAGCAAAAACAGGGGATCGAGCGAAAAACTGTTTTTT. Its translation: CASSKNRGSSEKLFF.

The rearrangement joins TRBV24-1 to TRBJ2-2; 8 bases are shared with TRBD1. The V gene's germline CDR1 is KGHDR and CDR2 SFDVKD. The CDR3 consists of 15 residues. V lost 4 bases, J lost 6 bases, and 6 bases stayed unmatched. The CDR3 nucleotides are TGTGCCACCAGTGAAGCCGGGACAGGCCCCGGGGAGCTGTTTTTT. Protein: CATSEAGTGPGELFF.

The gene calls are TRBV2 and TRBJ1-1, with D maybe TRBD1 (5 bases). The CDR3 is made up of 11 amino acids. Trimming shortened V by 6 bases and J by 7 bases, and 9 bases separated the two germline ends. Germline lookup yields CDR1 SNHLY and CDR2 FYNNEI. CDR3 sequence: CASSPRVEAFF. The CDR3 DNA is TGTGCCAGCAGCCCCAGGGTTGAAGCTTTCTTT.

This clone was seen more than once but under ten times. The chain carries TRBV10-3 and TRBJ1-4; no definite D call. CDR1 is ENHRY, CDR2 SYGVKD, per germline. Trimming took 0 bases from V and 8 from J, leaving 13 bases between them. The CDR3 is 15 residues long. The CDR3: CAISESIQASEKLFF. CDR3 nucleotide sequence: TGTGCCATCAGTGAGTCGATCCAGGCGAGCGAAAAACTGTTTTTT.

Only one count was recorded for this clone. This chain joins TRBV7-2 and TRBJ1-6, with D uncertain. This CDR3 region has 12 residues. V was shortened by 5 bases and J by 4 bases, with 3 bases between the two germline ends. CDR1 and CDR2 (germline): SGHTA, FQGNSA. Here the CDR3 DNA reads TGTGCCAGCAGCCCTTATAATTCACCCCTCCACTTT. The encoded protein is CASSPYNSPLHF.

The chain joins TRBV19 to TRBJ2-3; 9 bases are shared with TRBD2. Per germline, CDR1 LNHDA and CDR2 SQIVND (reference sequence). The CDR3 is 17 amino acids. The junction had 11 bases not matched to a gene; V was cut back by 3 bases and J by 4 bases. The CDR3 region has the DNA TGTGCCAGTAGTATGAGGTCTAGCGGGGTAGCCCCAGATACGCAGTATTTT. It is translated as CASSMRSSGVAPDTQYF.

The V gene is TRBV28, the J gene TRBJ2-7; 9 bases agree with TRBD1. Germline V gives CDR1 MDHEN, CDR2 SYDVKM. The CDR3 has 14 residues. With V trimmed by 5 bases and J by 6 bases, 8 bases remained unmatched. CDR3 coding DNA: TGTGCCAGCAGTGACCGGGACAGGGCGGGCGAGCAGTACTTC. It translates to CASSDRDRAGEQYF.

The chain uses TRBV5-6 and TRBJ1-2, with a weak D call TRBD1 (6 bases). The CDR3 covers 14 residues. The germline CDR1 and CDR2 sequences are SGHDT and YYEEEE. V dropped 0 bases and J dropped 4 bases, with 10 bases sitting between them. The CDR3 here is CASSLVQGRYGYTF. The DNA for the CDR3 is TGTGCCAGCAGCTTGGTCCAGGGGCGCTATGGCTACACCTTC.

The CDR3 DNA sequence: TGTGCCAGCAGCGCACAGGGGTTAATGCTTGATCACGACCATTCACCCCTCCACTTT. This sequence encodes CASSAQGLMLDHDHSPLHF. J is TRBJ1-6 and V is TRBV9, with 7 bases that match TRBD1. The germline gives CDR1 SGDLS, CDR2 YYNGEE. V lost 3 bases to trimming and J lost 8 bases; unmatched junction nucleotides: 20. This CDR3 has 19 residues.

This rearrangement joins TRBV2 to TRBJ2-3; D call uncertain. V shed 2 bases and J shed 0 bases, with 9 bases lying between them. The CDR3 loop spans 15 amino acids. Germline V gene lookup returns CDR1 SNHLY and CDR2 FYNNEI. Here the CDR3 reads CASSEYGPSTDTQYF. The CDR3 nucleotides read TGTGCCAGCAGTGAATATGGACCTAGCACAGATACGCAGTATTTT.

Here the CDR3 DNA reads TGTGCCAGCAGTCCGACAGTTCTCTATGGCTACACCTTC. This translates into CASSPTVLYGYTF. This chain links TRBV28 with TRBJ1-2, with D possibly matching TRBD1 (5 bases). CDR1 is MDHEN, CDR2 SYDVKM, per germline. V gave up 5 bases and J gave up 4 bases, with 11 bases separating them. The CDR3 is 13 residues long.

The chain joins TRBV6-5 to TRBJ2-3, with TRBD2 identical over 10 bases. J was trimmed by 1 base and V by 0 bases; bases with no gene match: 1. The CDR3 is 16 residues long. Looked up from germline, CDR1 is MNHEY and CDR2 is SVGAGI. In nucleotides, the CDR3 is TGTGCCAGCAGTTACTCGCTAGCGGGAGGCACAGATACGCAGTATTTT. It is translated as CASSYSLAGGTDTQYF.

The genes are TRBV6-5 and TRBJ1-2; D uncertain. Trimming left V 2 bases short and J 4 bases short, with 14 bases between. The CDR3 is made up of 15 amino acids. CDR1 and CDR2 from the germline V gene are MNHEY and SVGAGI. The DNA of the CDR3 is TGTGCCAGCAGTTACGGCAAGGGCTTTCGCTATGGCTACACCTTC. Its protein product is CASSYGKGFRYGYTF.

This clone appeared a single time. The rearrangement uses TRBV6-6 and TRBJ2-3, with TRBD2 matching 10 bases. Germline CDR1 and CDR2: MNHNY and SVGAGI (reference sequence). The trim removed 5 bases at V and 8 bases at J, leaving 4 bases unmatched. The CDR3 has 13 residues. The DNA of the CDR3 is TGTGCCAGCAGTAGAGCGGGGGGGCGTACGCAGTATTTT. It encodes CASSRAGGRTQYF.

V usage is TRBV3-1 (or the pseudogene TRBV3-2) and J usage is TRBJ1-4; unclear D gene. V lost 3 bases and J 5 bases, leaving 16 bases between the germline ends. CDR1 is LGHDT and CDR2 is YNNKEL in the germline V gene (reference sequence). There are 16 residues in the CDR3. The CDR3, as DNA: TGTGCCAGCAGCCAGGTGCCACGGGAGTCAAATGAAAAACTGTTTTTT. Encoded protein: CASSQVPRESNEKLFF.

This clone was picked up one time. This chain uses TRBV27 with TRBJ2-4; D is possibly TRBD1 (5 bases). CDR1 and CDR2 from the germline V gene are MNHEY and SMNVEV (reference sequence). The V gene lost 5 bases and the J gene lost 0 bases, with 14 bases spanning the gap. This CDR3 contains 16 residues. The CDR3, as DNA: TGTGCCAGCAGTCAAAACCCAGACAGAGCCAAAAACATTCAGTACTTC. Its protein is CASSQNPDRAKNIQYF.

The chain employs TRBV19 and TRBJ2-1; D remains ambiguous. Germline V gives CDR1 LNHDA, CDR2 SQIVND (reference sequence). There are 14 residues in the CDR3. Trimming took 4 bases from V and 2 from J, leaving 9 bases between them. The CDR3 sequence: CASSKAQPYNEQFF. The DNA for the CDR3 is TGTGCCAGTAGTAAGGCACAACCCTACAATGAGCAGTTCTTC.

The J gene is TRBJ2-7, the V gene TRBV3-1 (or the pseudogene TRBV3-2); D ambiguous. The germline V and J ends were trimmed by 1 base and 5 bases, with 15 bases remaining between them. The CDR3 runs to 15 residues. In germline, CDR1 is LGHDT, CDR2 YNNKEL (reference sequence). The CDR3, as DNA: TGTGCCAGCAGCCAAGCGGCACAGCCAGTTCACGAGCAGTACTTC. Its protein is CASSQAAQPVHEQYF.